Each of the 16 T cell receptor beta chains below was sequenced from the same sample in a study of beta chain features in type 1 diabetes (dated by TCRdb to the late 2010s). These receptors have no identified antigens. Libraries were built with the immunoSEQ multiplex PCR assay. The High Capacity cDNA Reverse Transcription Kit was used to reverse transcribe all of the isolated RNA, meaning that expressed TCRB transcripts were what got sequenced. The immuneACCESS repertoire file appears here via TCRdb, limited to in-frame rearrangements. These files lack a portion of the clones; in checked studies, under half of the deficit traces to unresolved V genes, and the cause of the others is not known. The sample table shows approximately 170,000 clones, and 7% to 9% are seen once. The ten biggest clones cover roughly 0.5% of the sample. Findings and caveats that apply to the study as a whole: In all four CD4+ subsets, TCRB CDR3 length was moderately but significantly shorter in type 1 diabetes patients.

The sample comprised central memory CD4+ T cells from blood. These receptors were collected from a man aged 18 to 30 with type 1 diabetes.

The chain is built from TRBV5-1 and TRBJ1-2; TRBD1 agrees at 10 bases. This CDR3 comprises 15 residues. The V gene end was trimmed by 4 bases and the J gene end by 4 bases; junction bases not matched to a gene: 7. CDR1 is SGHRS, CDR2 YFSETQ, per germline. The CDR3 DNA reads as TGCGCCAGCAGCCAGGGACAGGGGTCTATCTATGGCTACACCTTC. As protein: CASSQGQGSIYGYTF.

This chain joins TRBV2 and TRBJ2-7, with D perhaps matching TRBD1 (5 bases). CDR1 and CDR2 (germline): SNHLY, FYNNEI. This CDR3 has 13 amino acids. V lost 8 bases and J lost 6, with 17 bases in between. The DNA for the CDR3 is TGTGCCAGCTCGCCTCTTTACCAGGGCGAGCAGTACTTC. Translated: CASSPLYQGEQYF.

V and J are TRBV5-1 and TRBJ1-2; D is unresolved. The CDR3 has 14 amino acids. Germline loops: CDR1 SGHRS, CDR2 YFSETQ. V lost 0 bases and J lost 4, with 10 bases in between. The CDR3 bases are TGCGCCAGCAGCTTGGATCCTGGCAGCTATGGCTACACCTTC. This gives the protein CASSLDPGSYGYTF.

CDR3 sequence (DNA): TGTGCCAGCAGTTACCACAGGGGAGGATACGAGCAGTACTTC. This codes for CASSYHRGGYEQYF. The chain recombines TRBV6-5 with TRBJ2-7; possible D gene TRBD1, 7 bases. V shed 2 bases and J shed 4 bases, with 12 bases lying between them. The CDR3 consists of 14 residues. Germline V gene sequence: CDR1 MNHEY, CDR2 SVGAGI.

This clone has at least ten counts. The CDR3 spells CASSFGTDYNEAFF. CDR3 DNA: TGTGCCAGCAGCTTCGGGACAGACTATAATGAAGCTTTCTTT. J is TRBJ1-1 and V is TRBV11-2, with 7 nucleotides matching TRBD1. Per germline, CDR1 SGHAT and CDR2 FQNNGV. This CDR3 is 14 amino acids long. Trimming removed 3 bases from V and 7 bases from J; junction bases left unmatched: 8.

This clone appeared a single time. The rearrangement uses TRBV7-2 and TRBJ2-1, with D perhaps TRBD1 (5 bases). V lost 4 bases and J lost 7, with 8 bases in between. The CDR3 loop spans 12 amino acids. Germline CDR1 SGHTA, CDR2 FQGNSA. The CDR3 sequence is CASSSTGNEQFF. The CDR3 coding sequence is TGTGCCAGCAGCTCCACAGGAAATGAGCAGTTCTTC.

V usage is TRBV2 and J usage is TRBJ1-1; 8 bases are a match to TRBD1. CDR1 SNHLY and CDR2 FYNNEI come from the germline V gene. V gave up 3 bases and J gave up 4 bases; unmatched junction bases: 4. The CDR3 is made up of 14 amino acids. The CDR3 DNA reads TGTGCCAGCAGTGAGCAGGGGGCGAGCACTGAAGCTTTCTTT. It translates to CASSEQGASTEAFF.

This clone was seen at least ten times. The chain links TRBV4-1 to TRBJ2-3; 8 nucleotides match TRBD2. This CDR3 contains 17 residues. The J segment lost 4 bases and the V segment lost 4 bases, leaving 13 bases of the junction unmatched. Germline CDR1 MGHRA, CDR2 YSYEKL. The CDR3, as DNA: TGCGCCAGCAGCCTTTTCTCCGGGACTAGTGGCGCAGATACGCAGTATTTT. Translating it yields CASSLFSGTSGADTQYF.

CDR3 protein: CASSPQGWKNEQYF. CDR3 coding DNA: TGTGCCAGCTCACCCCAGGGTTGGAAAAACGAGCAGTACTTC. The chain combines TRBV18 with TRBJ2-7; TRBD1 might be the D (5 bases). This CDR3 has 14 amino acids. V was cut by 3 bases and J by 5 bases, with 14 bases left in between. Germline lookup yields CDR1 KGHSH and CDR2 LQKENI. Full variable domain (outside the CDR3, taken from reference TRBV18 and TRBJ2-7): NAGVMQNPRHLVRRRGQEARLRCSPMKGHSHVYWYRQLPEEGLKFMVYLQKENIIDESGMPKERFSAEFPKEGPSILRIQQVVRGDSAAYFCASSPQGWKNEQYFGPGTRLTVT.

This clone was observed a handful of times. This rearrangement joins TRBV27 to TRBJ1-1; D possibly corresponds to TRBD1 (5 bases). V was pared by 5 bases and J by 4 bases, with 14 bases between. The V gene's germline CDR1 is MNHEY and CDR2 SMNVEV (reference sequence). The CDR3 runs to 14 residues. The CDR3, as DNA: TGTGCCAGCAGTCCCAGGGTAGTCGCCACTGAAGCTTTCTTT. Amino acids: CASSPRVVATEAFF.

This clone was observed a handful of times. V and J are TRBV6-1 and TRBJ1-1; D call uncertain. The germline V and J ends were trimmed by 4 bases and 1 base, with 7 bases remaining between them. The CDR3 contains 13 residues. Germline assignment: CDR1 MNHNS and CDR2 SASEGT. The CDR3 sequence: CASSVAENTEAFF. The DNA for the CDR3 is TGTGCCAGCAGTGTCGCAGAGAACACTGAAGCTTTCTTT.

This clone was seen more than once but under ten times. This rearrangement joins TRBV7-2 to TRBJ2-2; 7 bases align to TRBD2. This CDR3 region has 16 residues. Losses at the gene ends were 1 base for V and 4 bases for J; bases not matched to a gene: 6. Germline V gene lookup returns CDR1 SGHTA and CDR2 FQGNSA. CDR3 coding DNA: TGTGCCAGCAGCTTAGGATCAGCGGGGCGCACCGGGGAGCTGTTTTTT. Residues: CASSLGSAGRTGELFF.

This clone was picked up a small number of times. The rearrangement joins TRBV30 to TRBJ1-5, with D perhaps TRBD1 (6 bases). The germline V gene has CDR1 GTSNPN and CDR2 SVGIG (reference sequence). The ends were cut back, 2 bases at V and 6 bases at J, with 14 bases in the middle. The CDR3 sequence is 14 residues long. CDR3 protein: CAWSSLTGPQPQHF. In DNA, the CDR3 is TGTGCCTGGAGTTCTCTTACAGGGCCTCAGCCCCAGCATTTT. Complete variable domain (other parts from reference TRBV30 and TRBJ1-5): SQTIHQWPATLVQPVGSPLSLECTVEGTSNPNLYWYRQAAGRGLQLLFYSVGIGQISSEVPQNLSASRPQDRQFILSSKKLLLSDSGFYLCAWSSLTGPQPQHFGDGTRLSIL.

The CDR3 is CAINDRGEETQYF. CDR3 in DNA: TGTGCCATCAACGACAGGGGGGAAGAGACCCAGTACTTC. The rearrangement joins TRBV10-3 to TRBJ2-5; 9 bases fit TRBD1. CDR1 ENHRY and CDR2 SYGVKD come from the germline V gene. The V segment lost 7 bases and the J segment 3 bases; nucleotides outside the gene matches: 3. CDR3 length: 13 amino acids.

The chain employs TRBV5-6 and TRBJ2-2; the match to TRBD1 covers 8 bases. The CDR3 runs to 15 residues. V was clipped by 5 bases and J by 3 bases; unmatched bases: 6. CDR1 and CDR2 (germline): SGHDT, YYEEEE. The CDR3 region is CASSWTGLDTGELFF. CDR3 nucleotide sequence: TGTGCCAGCAGTTGGACAGGGCTAGACACCGGGGAGCTGTTTTTT. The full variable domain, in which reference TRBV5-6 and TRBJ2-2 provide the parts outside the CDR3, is DAGVTQSPTHLIKTRGQQVTLRCSPKSGHDTVSWYQQALGQGPQFIFQYYEEEERQRGNFPDRFSGHQFPNYSSELNVNALLLGDSALYLCASSWTGLDTGELFFGEGSRLTVL.

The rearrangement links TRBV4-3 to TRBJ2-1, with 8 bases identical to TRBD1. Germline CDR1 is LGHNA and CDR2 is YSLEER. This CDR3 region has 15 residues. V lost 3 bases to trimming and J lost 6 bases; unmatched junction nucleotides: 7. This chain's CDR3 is CASSHLRTGSNEQFF. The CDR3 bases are TGCGCCAGCAGCCACCTGCGGACAGGGAGCAATGAGCAGTTCTTC.